The 5 T cell receptor beta chains below come from one sample, sequenced in a study of T cells after posttransplantation cyclophosphamide. Using immunoSEQ multiplex PCR, the repertoire was profiled, and TCRdb retains in-frame clones only, with some absent. Recorded here are 42,000 or so clones, with no singletons, and the ten leading clones hold approximately 4.5%. Sequencing was done on a sample of PBMCs. These receptors came from a woman aged 45-65 years in good health and a related stem cell transplant donor.

This clone was detected ten times or more. This rearrangement joins TRBV13 to TRBJ1-6; D remains ambiguous. V gave up 6 bases and J gave up 8 bases, with 20 bases separating them. The CDR3 contains 16 residues. Germline loops: CDR1 PRHDT, CDR2 FYEKMQ (reference sequence). The CDR3 DNA sequence: TGTGCCAGCAGTCCTACCGGACTTAGGACTTATTCACCCCTCCACTTT. As protein: CASSPTGLRTYSPLHF.

This clone was picked up many times. The chain uses TRBV4-1 and TRBJ2-7; maybe TRBD2 (5 bases). V lost 2 bases, J lost 4 bases, and 9 bases lay in between. The CDR3 consists of 13 residues. The V gene's germline CDR1 is MGHRA and CDR2 YSYEKL. For the CDR3, the DNA is TGCGCCAGCAGCCAAAGTCCGGGGTACGAGCAGTACTTC. Its protein product is CASSQSPGYEQYF.

This clone has ten or more counts. V gene TRBV19 combines with J gene TRBJ1-6; 7 nucleotides match TRBD1. Per the germline V gene, CDR1 is LNHDA and CDR2 is SQIVND (reference sequence). CDR3 size: 13 residues. With 7 bases clipped from V and 11 bases from J, the junction kept 8 bases outside the gene matches. CDR3 residues: CASTPTGNAPLHF. In DNA, the CDR3 is TGTGCCAGTACCCCGACAGGGAACGCACCCCTCCACTTT.

This clone came up many times. This chain uses TRBV5-6 with TRBJ2-7, with 7 bases matching TRBD1. CDR1 is SGHDT, CDR2 YYEEEE, per germline. V was pared by 1 base and J by 2 bases, with 3 bases of the junction left unmatched. This CDR3 contains 14 residues. The CDR3 DNA sequence: TGTGCCAGCAGCTTGTTGGGGACAGCCTACGAGCAGTACTTC. Its protein product is CASSLLGTAYEQYF.

This clone occurred a few times. This chain links TRBV28 with TRBJ2-1, with a weak D call TRBD2 (7 bases). Per germline, CDR1 MDHEN and CDR2 SYDVKM. CDR3 length: 15 amino acids. Trimming pared 3 bases from V and 1 base from J, leaving 10 bases between. The CDR3 sequence is CASSLRGPSYNEQFF. CDR3 bases: TGTGCCAGCAGTTTGCGGGGGCCTTCCTACAATGAGCAGTTCTTC.